This is a list of T cell receptor beta chains from one sample in a study of T cell responses to AZD1222 COVID-19 vaccine. Only in-frame clones appear in the TCRdb table, and some are missing; sequencing was by immunoSEQ multiplex PCR. The data hold about 180,000 clones, with just over 90% observed a single time. Material: peripheral blood, obtained on day 0 of AZD1222 vaccination. Source of these receptors: an adult in good health. Both conserved end residues are part of each CDR3. A D gene is named only where the DNA matches it firmly. Clone size, where shown, is once, few, many, or a class for clones that have expanded.

J gene: TRBJ1-1
clone size: NA
V gene: TRBV3-1/TRBV3-2
D gene: TRBD1
CDR3 DNA: TGTGCCAGCAGCCAAAGGACAGGGGATGAAGCTTTCTTT
CDR3 protein: CASSQRTGDEAFF

J gene: TRBJ1-1
clone size: NA
V gene: TRBV4-1
D gene: NA
CDR3 DNA: TGCGCCAGCAGCCAGGCGGATACTTACACTGAAGCTTTCTTT
CDR3 protein: CASSQADTYTEAFF

J gene: TRBJ2-1
clone size: NA
V gene: TRBV27
D gene: NA
CDR3 DNA: TGTGCCAGCAGTCTAGGCGGGACCTCCTACAATGAGCAGTTCTTC
CDR3 protein: CASSLGGTSYNEQFF

J gene: TRBJ1-1
clone size: NA
V gene: TRBV30
D gene: NA
CDR3 DNA: TGTGCCTGGGAGGACTTCGGGACTGAAGCTTTCTTT
CDR3 protein: CAWEDFGTEAFF

J gene: TRBJ2-5
clone size: NA
V gene: TRBV30
D gene: NA
CDR3 DNA: TGTGCCTGGAGTCCTACCTTCCAAGAGACCCAGTACTTC
CDR3 protein: CAWSPTFQETQYF

J gene: TRBJ1-1
clone size: NA
V gene: TRBV2
D gene: NA
CDR3 DNA: TGTGCCAGCAGGAACCGACGCCTCTTCTTCACTGAAGCTTTCTTT
CDR3 protein: CASRNRRLFFTEAFF

J gene: TRBJ1-2
clone size: NA
V gene: TRBV25-1
D gene: NA
CDR3 DNA: TGTGCCAGCGGTACAGCTTATGGCTACACCTTC
CDR3 protein: CASGTAYGYTF

J gene: TRBJ1-2
clone size: NA
V gene: TRBV15
D gene: TRBD1
CDR3 DNA: TGTGCCACCAGCAGAGACCAGACAGGGGTCTATGGCTACACCTTC
CDR3 protein: CATSRDQTGVYGYTF

J gene: TRBJ2-5
clone size: NA
V gene: TRBV18
D gene: NA
CDR3 DNA: TGTGCCAGCTCACCAAACCATCAAGAGACCCAGTACTTC
CDR3 protein: CASSPNHQETQYF

J gene: TRBJ1-1
clone size: NA
V gene: TRBV6-5
D gene: NA
CDR3 DNA: TGTGCCAGCAGTCCCGTCCGGGGCAAAAACACTGAAGCTTTCTTT
CDR3 protein: CASSPVRGKNTEAFF

J gene: TRBJ2-7
clone size: NA
V gene: TRBV6-1
D gene: TRBD1
CDR3 DNA: TGTGCCAGCAGTGAACGGACAGGGCCCTACGAGCAGTACTTC
CDR3 protein: CASSERTGPYEQYF

J gene: TRBJ2-3
clone size: NA
V gene: TRBV9
D gene: NA
CDR3 DNA: TGTGCCAGCAGCGTGTCCCGCACAGATACGCAGTATTTT
CDR3 protein: CASSVSRTDTQYF

J gene: TRBJ2-7
clone size: NA
V gene: TRBV6-5
D gene: TRBD2
CDR3 DNA: TGTGCCAGCAGTTCCCTGCGGGAGGCCTACGAGCAGTACTTC
CDR3 protein: CASSSLREAYEQYF

J gene: TRBJ2-3
clone size: NA
V gene: TRBV5-1
D gene: NA
CDR3 DNA: TGCGCCAGCAGCTTGGGGGGTACTAGCACAGATACGCAGTATTTT
CDR3 protein: CASSLGGTSTDTQYF

J gene: TRBJ2-4
clone size: NA
V gene: TRBV7-9
D gene: NA
CDR3 DNA: TGTGCCAGCAGCTTCGTCTCGTCGAACATTCAGTACTTC
CDR3 protein: CASSFVSSNIQYF

J gene: TRBJ2-7
clone size: NA
V gene: TRBV7-2
D gene: TRBD2
CDR3 DNA: TGTGCCAGCAGCTTAGAGGCTAGCGGGACCTACGAGCAGTACTTC
CDR3 protein: CASSLEASGTYEQYF

J gene: TRBJ2-5
clone size: NA
V gene: TRBV6-1
D gene: TRBD2
CDR3 DNA: TGTGCCAGCAGTGAGACCTCTAGCGGGATACAAGAGACCCAGTACTTC
CDR3 protein: CASSETSSGIQETQYF

J gene: TRBJ2-3
clone size: NA
V gene: TRBV4-2
D gene: NA
CDR3 DNA: TGTGCCAGCAGCCAAGATATGGGCGGGCCCACAGATACGCAGTATTTT
CDR3 protein: CASSQDMGGPTDTQYF

J gene: TRBJ2-5
clone size: NA
V gene: TRBV20-1
D gene: NA
CDR3 DNA: TGCAGTGCCATGCAAGAGACCCAGTACTTC
CDR3 protein: CSAMQETQYF

J gene: TRBJ1-3
clone size: NA
V gene: TRBV7-2
D gene: NA
CDR3 DNA: TGTGCCAGCAGCTTAATATCGGCGGACTCTGGAAACACCATATATTTT
CDR3 protein: CASSLISADSGNTIYF

J gene: TRBJ1-2
clone size: NA
V gene: TRBV7-9
D gene: NA
CDR3 DNA: TGTGCCAGCAGCTTAGTGGGGTCAGGAACTAACTATGGCTACACCTTC
CDR3 protein: CASSLVGSGTNYGYTF

J gene: TRBJ2-3
clone size: NA
V gene: TRBV29-1
D gene: TRBD1
CDR3 DNA: TGCAGCGTTCTACAGGGGACAGATACGCAGTATTTT
CDR3 protein: CSVLQGTDTQYF

J gene: TRBJ2-4
clone size: NA
V gene: TRBV19
D gene: NA
CDR3 DNA: TGTGCCAGTAGTATAGGATTCGAGGGGGGAAGGGCCAAAAACATTCAGTACTTC
CDR3 protein: CASSIGFEGGRAKNIQYF

J gene: TRBJ1-4
clone size: NA
V gene: TRBV3-1/TRBV3-2
D gene: TRBD1
CDR3 DNA: TGTGCCAGCAGCCCCTCCGGGACAGGGAGTGAAAAACTGTTTTTT
CDR3 protein: CASSPSGTGSEKLFF

J gene: TRBJ2-7
clone size: NA
V gene: TRBV5-4
D gene: TRBD1
CDR3 DNA: TGTGCCAGCAGCCCCGGGACAGGTCCGAGCTCCTACGAGCAGTACTTC
CDR3 protein: CASSPGTGPSSYEQYF

J gene: TRBJ1-2
clone size: NA
V gene: TRBV7-2
D gene: NA
CDR3 DNA: TGTGCCAGCAGCTTACTGGAGCTAGACTATGGCTACACCTTC
CDR3 protein: CASSLLELDYGYTF

J gene: TRBJ2-4
clone size: NA
V gene: TRBV27
D gene: NA
CDR3 DNA: TGTGCCAGCAGCCTAAAAGGGCCTGGGACTCCTAAAAACATTCAGTACTTC
CDR3 protein: CASSLKGPGTPKNIQYF

J gene: TRBJ2-5
clone size: NA
V gene: TRBV2
D gene: TRBD1
CDR3 DNA: TGTGCCAGCAGTGCCGGTTTAGGGACAGGGGAGACCCAGTACTTC
CDR3 protein: CASSAGLGTGETQYF

J gene: TRBJ1-3
clone size: NA
V gene: TRBV5-1
D gene: NA
CDR3 DNA: TGCGCCAGCAGCCAGACAGCTTCTGGAAACACCATATATTTT
CDR3 protein: CASSQTASGNTIYF

J gene: TRBJ1-2
clone size: NA
V gene: TRBV3-1/TRBV3-2
D gene: NA
CDR3 DNA: TGTGCCAGCAGCCCCGGACCCGTCTATCGCTACACCTTC
CDR3 protein: CASSPGPVYRYTF

J gene: TRBJ1-3
clone size: once
V gene: TRBV25-1
D gene: NA
CDR3 DNA: TGTGCCAGCAGTGAAGGGGGGGGACAATACTCTGGAAACACCATATATTTT
CDR3 protein: CASSEGGGQYSGNTIYF

J gene: TRBJ2-2
clone size: NA
V gene: TRBV5-4
D gene: TRBD1
CDR3 DNA: TGTGCCAGCAGCCCCGGGACAGGGATGATGGGGGAGCTGTTTTTT
CDR3 protein: CASSPGTGMMGELFF

J gene: TRBJ1-2
clone size: NA
V gene: TRBV7-2
D gene: TRBD1
CDR3 DNA: TGTGCCAGCAGCCAAGGACAGGGGGCAATCTATGGCTACACCTTC
CDR3 protein: CASSQGQGAIYGYTF

J gene: TRBJ1-1
clone size: once
V gene: TRBV12-5
D gene: TRBD1
CDR3 DNA: TGTGCTAGTGGTTTGCCTACAGGGGCGGTTAACACTGAAGCTTTCTTT
CDR3 protein: CASGLPTGAVNTEAFF

J gene: TRBJ2-1
clone size: NA
V gene: TRBV9
D gene: NA
CDR3 DNA: TGTGCCAGCAGGGAAGGCTACAATGAGCAGTTCTTC
CDR3 protein: CASREGYNEQFF

J gene: TRBJ2-3
clone size: NA
V gene: TRBV4-1
D gene: TRBD2
CDR3 DNA: TGCGCCAGCAGCCAAGAACTAGCGGGATACACAGATACGCAGTATTTT
CDR3 protein: CASSQELAGYTDTQYF

J gene: TRBJ2-5
clone size: NA
V gene: TRBV18
D gene: NA
CDR3 DNA: TGTGCCAGCTCACAGGGACGGGAGACCCAGTACTTC
CDR3 protein: CASSQGRETQYF

J gene: TRBJ2-3
clone size: NA
V gene: TRBV24-1
D gene: NA
CDR3 DNA: TGTGCCACGGGGATGTACGGAAACACAGATACGCAGTATTTT
CDR3 protein: CATGMYGNTDTQYF

J gene: TRBJ2-1
clone size: NA
V gene: TRBV3-1/TRBV3-2
D gene: NA
CDR3 DNA: TGTGCCAGCAGCCGACTCGAAGGGAATGAGCAGTTCTTC
CDR3 protein: CASSRLEGNEQFF

J gene: TRBJ1-1
clone size: NA
V gene: TRBV4-1
D gene: NA
CDR3 DNA: TGCGCCAGCAGCCATGATATGGGGAACACTGAAGCTTTCTTT
CDR3 protein: CASSHDMGNTEAFF

J gene: TRBJ2-5
clone size: once
V gene: TRBV5-8
D gene: NA
CDR3 DNA: TGTGCCAGCACGCGGACCGGAGAGACCCAGTACTTC
CDR3 protein: CASTRTGETQYF

J gene: TRBJ1-2
clone size: NA
V gene: TRBV28
D gene: TRBD1
CDR3 DNA: TGTGCCAGCAGCTCGACAGGGGAAGCTAACTATGGCTACACCTTC
CDR3 protein: CASSSTGEANYGYTF

J gene: TRBJ1-1
clone size: NA
V gene: TRBV12-3/TRBV12-4
D gene: NA
CDR3 DNA: TGTGCCAGCAGTTCAGGCGAGGGCACTGAAGCTTTCTTT
CDR3 protein: CASSSGEGTEAFF